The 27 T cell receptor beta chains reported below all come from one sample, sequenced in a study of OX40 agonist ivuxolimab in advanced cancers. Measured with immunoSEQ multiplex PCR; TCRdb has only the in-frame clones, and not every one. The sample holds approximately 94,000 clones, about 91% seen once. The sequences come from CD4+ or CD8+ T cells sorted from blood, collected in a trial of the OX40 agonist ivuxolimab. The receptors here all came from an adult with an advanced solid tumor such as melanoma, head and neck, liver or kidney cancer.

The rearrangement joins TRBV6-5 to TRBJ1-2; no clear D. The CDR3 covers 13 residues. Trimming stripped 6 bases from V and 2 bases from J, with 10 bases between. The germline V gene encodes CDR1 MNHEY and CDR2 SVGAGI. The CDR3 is CASSLGENYGYTF. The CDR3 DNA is TGTGCCAGCAGCCTGGGAGAGAACTATGGCTACACCTTC.

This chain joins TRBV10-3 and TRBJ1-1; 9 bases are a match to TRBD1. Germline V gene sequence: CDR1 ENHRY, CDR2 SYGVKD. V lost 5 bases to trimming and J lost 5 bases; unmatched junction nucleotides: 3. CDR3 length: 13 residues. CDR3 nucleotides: TGTGCCATCAGTTCCGGGACAGGGACTGAAGCTTTCTTT. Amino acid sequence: CAISSGTGTEAFF.

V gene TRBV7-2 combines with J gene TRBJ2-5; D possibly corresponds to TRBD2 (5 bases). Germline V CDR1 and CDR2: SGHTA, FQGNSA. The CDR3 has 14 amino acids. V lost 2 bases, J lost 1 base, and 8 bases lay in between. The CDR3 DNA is TGTGCCAGCAGCTTATCGGGGTCCCAAGAGACCCAGTACTTC. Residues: CASSLSGSQETQYF.

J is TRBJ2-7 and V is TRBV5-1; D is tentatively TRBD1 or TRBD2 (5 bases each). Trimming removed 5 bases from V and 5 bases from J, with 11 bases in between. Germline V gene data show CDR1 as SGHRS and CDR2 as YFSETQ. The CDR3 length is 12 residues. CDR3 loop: CASRLGAHEQYF. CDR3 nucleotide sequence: TGCGCCAGCAGACTAGGGGCCCACGAGCAGTACTTC. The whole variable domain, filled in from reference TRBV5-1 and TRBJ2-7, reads KAGVTQTPRYLIKTRGQQVTLSCSPISGHRSVSWYQQTPGQGLQFLFEYFSETQRNKGNFPGRFSGRQFSNSRSEMNVSTLELGDSALYLCASRLGAHEQYFGPGTRLTVT.

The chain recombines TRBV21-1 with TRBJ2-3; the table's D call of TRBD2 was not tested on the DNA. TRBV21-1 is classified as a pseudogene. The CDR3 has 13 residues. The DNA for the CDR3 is TGTGCCAGCAGCCGAATACTAGCAGATACGCAGTATTTT. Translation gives CASSRILADTQYF.

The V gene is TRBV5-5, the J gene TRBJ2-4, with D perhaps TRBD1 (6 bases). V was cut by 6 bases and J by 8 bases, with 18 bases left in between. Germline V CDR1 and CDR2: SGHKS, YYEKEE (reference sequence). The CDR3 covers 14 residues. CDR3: CASKGVLAGDIQYF. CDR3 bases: TGTGCCAGCAAGGGGGTCCTAGCAGGGGACATTCAGTACTTC. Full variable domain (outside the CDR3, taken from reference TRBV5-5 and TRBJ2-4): DAGVTQSPTHLIKTRGQQVTLRCSPISGHKSVSWYQQVLGQGPQFIFQYYEKEERGRGNFPDRFSARQFPNYSSELNVNALLLGDSALYLCASKGVLAGDIQYFGAGTRLSVL.

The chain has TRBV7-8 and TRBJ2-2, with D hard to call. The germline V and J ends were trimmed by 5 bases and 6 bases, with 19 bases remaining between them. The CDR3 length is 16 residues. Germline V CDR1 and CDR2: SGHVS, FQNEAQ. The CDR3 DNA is TGTGCCAGCAGCCTACTTAGGTTTGTCAGCGCCGGGGAGCTGTTTTTT. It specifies CASSLLRFVSAGELFF.

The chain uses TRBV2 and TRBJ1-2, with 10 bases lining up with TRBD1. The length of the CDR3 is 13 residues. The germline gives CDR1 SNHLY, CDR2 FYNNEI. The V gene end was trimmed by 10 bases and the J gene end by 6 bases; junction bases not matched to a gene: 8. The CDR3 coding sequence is TGTGCCACCGGACAGGGGGTAGTGGATGGCTACACCTTC. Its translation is CATGQGVVDGYTF. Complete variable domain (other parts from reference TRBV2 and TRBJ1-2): EPEVTQTPSHQVTQMGQEVILRCVPISNHLYFYWYRQILGQKVEFLVSFYNNEISEKSEIFDDQFSVERPDGSNFTLKIRSTKLEDSAMYFCATGQGVVDGYTFGSGTRLTVV.

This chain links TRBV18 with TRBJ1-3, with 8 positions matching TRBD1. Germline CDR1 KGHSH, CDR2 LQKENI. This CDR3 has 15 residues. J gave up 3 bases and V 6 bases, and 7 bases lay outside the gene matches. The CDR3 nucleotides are TGTGCCAGCTCGGACAGGGTACCGAGTGGAAACACCATATATTTT. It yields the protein CASSDRVPSGNTIYF.

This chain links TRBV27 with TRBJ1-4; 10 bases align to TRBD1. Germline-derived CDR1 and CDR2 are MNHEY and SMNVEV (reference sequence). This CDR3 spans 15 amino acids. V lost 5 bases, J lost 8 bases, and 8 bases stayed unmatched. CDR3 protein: CASSRQGADREKLFF. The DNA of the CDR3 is TGTGCCAGCAGTAGACAGGGGGCCGATCGCGAAAAACTGTTTTTT.

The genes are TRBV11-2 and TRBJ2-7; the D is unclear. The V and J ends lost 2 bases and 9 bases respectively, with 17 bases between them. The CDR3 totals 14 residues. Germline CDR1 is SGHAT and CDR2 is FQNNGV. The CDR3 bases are TGTGCCAGCAGCTTAAGAACCCCTAGGCTAGGGCAGTACTTC. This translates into CASSLRTPRLGQYF.

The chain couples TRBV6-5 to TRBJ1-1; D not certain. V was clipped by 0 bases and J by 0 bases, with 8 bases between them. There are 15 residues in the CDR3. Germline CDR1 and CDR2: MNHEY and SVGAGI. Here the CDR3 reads CASSYSVQMNTEAFF. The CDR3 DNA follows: TGTGCCAGCAGTTACTCAGTACAGATGAACACTGAAGCTTTCTTT.

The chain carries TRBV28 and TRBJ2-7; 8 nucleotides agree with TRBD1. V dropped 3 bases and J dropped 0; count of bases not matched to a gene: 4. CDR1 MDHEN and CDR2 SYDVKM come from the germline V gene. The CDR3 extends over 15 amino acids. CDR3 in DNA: TGTGCCAGCAGTTTGACAGGGGAAGACTCCTACGAGCAGTACTTC. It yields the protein CASSLTGEDSYEQYF.

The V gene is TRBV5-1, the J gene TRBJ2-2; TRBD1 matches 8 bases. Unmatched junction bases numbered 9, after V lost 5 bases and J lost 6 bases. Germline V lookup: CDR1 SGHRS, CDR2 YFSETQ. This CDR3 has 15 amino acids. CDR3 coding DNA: TGCGCCAGCAGACGACAGGGGAGTTCGGCCGGGGAGCTGTTTTTT. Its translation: CASRRQGSSAGELFF.

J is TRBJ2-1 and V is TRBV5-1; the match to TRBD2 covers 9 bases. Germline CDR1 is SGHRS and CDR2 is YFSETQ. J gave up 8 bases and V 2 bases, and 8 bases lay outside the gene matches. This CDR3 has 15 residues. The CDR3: CASSFLGREGDEQFF. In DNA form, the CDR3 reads TGCGCCAGCAGCTTCTTGGGGCGGGAGGGCGATGAGCAGTTCTTC.

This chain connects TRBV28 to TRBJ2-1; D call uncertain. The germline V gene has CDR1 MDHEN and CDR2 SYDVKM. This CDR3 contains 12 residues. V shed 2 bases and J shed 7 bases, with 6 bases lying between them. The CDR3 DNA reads TGTGCCAGCAGTTTAGTCCAGAATGAGCAGTTCTTC. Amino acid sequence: CASSLVQNEQFF.

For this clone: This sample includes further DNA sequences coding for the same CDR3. CDR3 nucleotide sequence: TGTGCCAGCAGTCCATACACAGATACGCAGTATTTT. Amino acid sequence: CASSPYTDTQYF. This rearrangement joins TRBV28 to TRBJ2-3; D uncertain. Germline V lookup: CDR1 MDHEN, CDR2 SYDVKM. V lost 5 bases, J lost 2 bases, and 5 bases lay in between. The CDR3 contains 12 residues.

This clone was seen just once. In nucleotides, the CDR3 is TGTGCCAGCAGGCCTGTCAGCGTCACCGGGGAGCTGTTTTTT. It yields the protein CASRPVSVTGELFF. This sequence joins TRBV11-2 and TRBJ2-2; D call uncertain. This CDR3 is built from 14 residues. V lost 6 bases, J lost 4 bases, and 12 bases lay in between. Germline V gene data show CDR1 as SGHAT and CDR2 as FQNNGV.

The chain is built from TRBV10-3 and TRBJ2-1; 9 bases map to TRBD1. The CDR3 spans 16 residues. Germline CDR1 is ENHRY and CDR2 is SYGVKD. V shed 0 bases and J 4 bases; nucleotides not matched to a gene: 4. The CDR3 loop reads CAISESWDRAYNEQFF. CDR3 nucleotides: TGTGCCATCAGTGAGTCGTGGGACAGGGCTTACAATGAGCAGTTCTTC.

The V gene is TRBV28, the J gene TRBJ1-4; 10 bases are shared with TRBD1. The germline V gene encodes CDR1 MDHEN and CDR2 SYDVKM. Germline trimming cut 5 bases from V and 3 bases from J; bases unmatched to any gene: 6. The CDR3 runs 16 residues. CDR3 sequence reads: CASSRQGARSNEKLFF. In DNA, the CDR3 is TGTGCCAGCAGTAGACAGGGGGCAAGGTCTAATGAAAAACTGTTTTTT.

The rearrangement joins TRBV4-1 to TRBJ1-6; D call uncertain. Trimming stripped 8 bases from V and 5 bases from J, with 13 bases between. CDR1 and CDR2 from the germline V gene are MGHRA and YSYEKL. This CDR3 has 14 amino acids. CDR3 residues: CASSKSDHNSPLHF. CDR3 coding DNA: TGCGCCAGCTCAAAGTCGGACCATAATTCACCCCTCCACTTT.

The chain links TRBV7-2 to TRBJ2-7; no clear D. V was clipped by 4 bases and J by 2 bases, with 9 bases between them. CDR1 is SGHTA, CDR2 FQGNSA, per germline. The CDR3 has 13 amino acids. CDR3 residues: CASSWDFTYEQYF. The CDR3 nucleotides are TGTGCCAGCAGCTGGGATTTTACCTACGAGCAGTACTTC.

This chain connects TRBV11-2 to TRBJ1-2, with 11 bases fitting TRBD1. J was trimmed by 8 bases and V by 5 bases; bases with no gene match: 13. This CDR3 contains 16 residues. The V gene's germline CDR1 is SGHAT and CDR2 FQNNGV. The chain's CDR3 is CASSPRPGQGENGYTF. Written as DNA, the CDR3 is TGTGCCAGCAGCCCCAGACCGGGACAGGGGGAGAACGGCTACACCTTC.

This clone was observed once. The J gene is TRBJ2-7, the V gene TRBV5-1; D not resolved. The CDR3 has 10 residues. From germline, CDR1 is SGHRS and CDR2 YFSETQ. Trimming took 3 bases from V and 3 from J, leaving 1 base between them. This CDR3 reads CASSYYEQYF. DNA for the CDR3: TGCGCCAGCAGCTACTACGAGCAGTACTTC.

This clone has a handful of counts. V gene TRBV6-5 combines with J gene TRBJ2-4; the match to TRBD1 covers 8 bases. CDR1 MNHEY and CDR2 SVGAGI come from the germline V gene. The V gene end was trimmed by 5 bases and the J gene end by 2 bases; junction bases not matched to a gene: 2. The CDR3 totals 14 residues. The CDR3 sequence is CASSTGGTKNIQYF. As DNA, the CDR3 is TGTGCCAGCAGTACAGGGGGGACCAAAAACATTCAGTACTTC.

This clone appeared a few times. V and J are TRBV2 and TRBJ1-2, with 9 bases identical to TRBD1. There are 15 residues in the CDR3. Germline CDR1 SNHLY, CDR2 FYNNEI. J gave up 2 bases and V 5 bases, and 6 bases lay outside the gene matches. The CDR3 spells CASSRTGEGNYGYTF. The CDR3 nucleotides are TGTGCCAGCAGTCGGACAGGGGAAGGAAACTATGGCTACACCTTC.

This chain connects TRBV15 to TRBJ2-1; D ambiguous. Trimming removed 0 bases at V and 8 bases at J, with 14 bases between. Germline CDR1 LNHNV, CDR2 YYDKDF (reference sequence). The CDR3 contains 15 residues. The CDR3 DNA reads TGTGCCACCAGCAGAGATCAAAACATTAGGGATGAGCAGTTCTTC. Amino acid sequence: CATSRDQNIRDEQFF.